This T cell receptor beta chain originates from a study of T cells after yellow fever vaccination. Broader study findings: Overall, a small share of clonotypes was seen in both CD4 and CD8 compartments. The secondary response showed a weaker magnitude and a faster peak, day 5 versus 15. Within FACS-sorted repertoires, abundant clonotypes contaminating from the bulk population could be present.

As TCR cDNA was made by 5'RACE template switching, a universal primer site and UMIs were added. Each CDR3 protein is one row after TCRdb ran MiXCR on the 5' RACE reads. The sample lists 620,000 or so distinct CDR3 sequences; 12% were seen once. Germline CDR1 GTSNPN, CDR2 SVGIG (reference sequence). This CDR3 region has 13 residues. This clonotype came up a few times. The antigen is not known. Its ends do not fully match the called genes, so a read error is possible. The clonotype comes from a man aged 25 to 40 who received the YFV17D yellow fever vaccine. V is TRBV30 and J is TRBJ2-3; D may be TRBD1 or TRBD2 (6 bases each). The source was PBMCs, collected on the day of the yellow fever booster vaccination. The CDR3 loop reads CAWSVGGYSATDF. The CDR3 DNA follows: TGTGCCTGGAGCGTAGGGGGGTACTCCGCCACAGATTTT.